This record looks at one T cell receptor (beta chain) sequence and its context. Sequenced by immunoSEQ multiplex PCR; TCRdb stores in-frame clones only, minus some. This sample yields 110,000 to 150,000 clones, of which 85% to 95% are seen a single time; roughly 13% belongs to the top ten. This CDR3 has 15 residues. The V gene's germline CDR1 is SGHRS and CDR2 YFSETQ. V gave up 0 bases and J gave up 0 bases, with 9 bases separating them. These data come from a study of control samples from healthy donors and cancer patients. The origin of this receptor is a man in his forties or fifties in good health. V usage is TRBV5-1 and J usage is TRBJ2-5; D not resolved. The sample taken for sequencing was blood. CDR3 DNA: TGCGCCAGCAGCTTGGATTGGCTGAACCAAGAGACCCAGTACTTC. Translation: CASSLDWLNQETQYF. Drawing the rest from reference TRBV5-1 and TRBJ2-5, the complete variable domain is KAGVTQTPRYLIKTRGQQVTLSCSPISGHRSVSWYQQTPGQGLQFLFEYFSETQRNKGNFPGRFSGRQFSNSRSEMNVSTLELGDSALYLCASSLDWLNQETQYFGPGTRLLVL.